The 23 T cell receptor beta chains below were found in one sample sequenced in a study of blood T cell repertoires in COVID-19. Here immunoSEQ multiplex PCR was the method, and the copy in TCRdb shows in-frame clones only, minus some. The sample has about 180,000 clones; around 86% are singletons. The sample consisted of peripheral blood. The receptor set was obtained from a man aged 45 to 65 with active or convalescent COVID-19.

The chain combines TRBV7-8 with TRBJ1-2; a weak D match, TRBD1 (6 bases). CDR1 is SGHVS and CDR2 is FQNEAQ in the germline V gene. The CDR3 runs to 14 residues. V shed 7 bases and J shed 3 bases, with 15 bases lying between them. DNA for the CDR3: TGTGCCAGCACCCGAGCAAGGACAGACTATGGCTACACCTTC. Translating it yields CASTRARTDYGYTF.

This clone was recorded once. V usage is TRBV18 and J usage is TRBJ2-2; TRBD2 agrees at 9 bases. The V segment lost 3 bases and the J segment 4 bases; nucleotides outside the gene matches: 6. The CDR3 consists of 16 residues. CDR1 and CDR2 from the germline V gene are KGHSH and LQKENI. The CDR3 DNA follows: TGTGCCAGCTCACCCCAGACTAGCGGTCTCACCGGGGAGCTGTTTTTT. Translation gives CASSPQTSGLTGELFF.

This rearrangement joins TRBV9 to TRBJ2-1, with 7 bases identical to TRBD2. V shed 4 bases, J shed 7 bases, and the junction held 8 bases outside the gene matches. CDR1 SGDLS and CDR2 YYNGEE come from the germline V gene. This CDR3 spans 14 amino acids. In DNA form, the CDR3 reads TGTGCCAGCAGCCCCGGGACTACGTTTAATGAGCAGTTCTTC. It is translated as CASSPGTTFNEQFF.

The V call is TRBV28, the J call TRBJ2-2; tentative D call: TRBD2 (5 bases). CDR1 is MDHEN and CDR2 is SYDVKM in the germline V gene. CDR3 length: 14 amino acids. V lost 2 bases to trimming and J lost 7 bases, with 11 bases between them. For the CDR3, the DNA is TGTGCCAGCAGTTTAGAGGGTGTCGGCGGGGAGCTGTTTTTT. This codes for CASSLEGVGGELFF. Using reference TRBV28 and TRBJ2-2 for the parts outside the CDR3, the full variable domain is DVKVTQSSRYLVKRTGEKVFLECVQDMDHENMFWYRQDPGLGLRLIYFSYDVKMKEKGDIPEGYSVSREKKERFSLILESASTNQTSMYLCASSLEGVGGELFFGEGSRLTVL.

The CDR3 DNA is TGTGCCAGCAGCTTCCTCAATGAGCAGTTCTTC. The encoded protein is CASSFLNEQFF. The rearrangement joins TRBV7-2 to TRBJ2-1; D remains unclear. Trimming pared 3 bases from V and 6 bases from J, leaving 3 bases between. Germline values: CDR1 SGHTA, CDR2 FQGNSA. There are 11 residues in the CDR3.

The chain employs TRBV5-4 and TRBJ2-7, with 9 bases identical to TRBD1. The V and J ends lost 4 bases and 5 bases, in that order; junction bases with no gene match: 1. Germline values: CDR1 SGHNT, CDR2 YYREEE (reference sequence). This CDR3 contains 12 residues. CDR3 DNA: TGTGCCAGCAGCCGGGACAGGGACGAGCAGTACTTC. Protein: CASSRDRDEQYF.

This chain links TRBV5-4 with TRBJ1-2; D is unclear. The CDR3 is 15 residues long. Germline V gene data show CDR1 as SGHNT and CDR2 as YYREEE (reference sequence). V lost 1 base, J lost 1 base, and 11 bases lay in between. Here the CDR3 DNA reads TGTGCCAGCAGCTTGAAATGGGAGGGTAACTATGGCTACACCTTC. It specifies CASSLKWEGNYGYTF.

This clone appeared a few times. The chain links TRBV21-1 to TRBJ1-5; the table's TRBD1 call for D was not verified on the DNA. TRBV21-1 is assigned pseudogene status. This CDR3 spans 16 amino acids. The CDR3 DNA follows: TGTGCCTCCAAGGGACAGGGGACTTGGCGCAATCAGCCCCAGCATTTT. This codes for CASKGQGTWRNQPQHF.

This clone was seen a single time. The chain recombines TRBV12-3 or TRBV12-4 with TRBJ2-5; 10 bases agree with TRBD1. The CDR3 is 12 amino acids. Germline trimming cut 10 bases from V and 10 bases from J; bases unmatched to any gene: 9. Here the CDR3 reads CATPGTGEVQYF. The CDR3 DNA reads TGTGCCACCCCCGGGACAGGGGAAGTCCAGTACTTC.

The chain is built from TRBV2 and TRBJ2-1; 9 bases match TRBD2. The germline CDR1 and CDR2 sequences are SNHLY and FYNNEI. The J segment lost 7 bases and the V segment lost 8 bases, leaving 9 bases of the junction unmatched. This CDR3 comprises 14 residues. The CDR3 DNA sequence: TGTGCCAGCGCCAGCGGGAGGCCGGGGAATGAGCAGTTCTTC. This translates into CASASGRPGNEQFF.

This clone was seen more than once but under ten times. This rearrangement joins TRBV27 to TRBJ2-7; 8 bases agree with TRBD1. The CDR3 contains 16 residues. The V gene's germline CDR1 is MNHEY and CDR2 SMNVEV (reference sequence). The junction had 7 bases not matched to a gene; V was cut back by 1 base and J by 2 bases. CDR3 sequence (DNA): TGTGCCAGCAGTTTATTTGGGGACAGGAGACCCTACGAGCAGTACTTC. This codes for CASSLFGDRRPYEQYF.

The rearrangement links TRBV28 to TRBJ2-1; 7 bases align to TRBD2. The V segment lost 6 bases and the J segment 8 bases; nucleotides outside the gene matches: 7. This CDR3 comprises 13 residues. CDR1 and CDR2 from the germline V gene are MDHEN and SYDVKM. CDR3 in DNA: TGTGCCAGCAGAAAAGGGACTATCGATGAGCAGTTCTTC. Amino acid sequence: CASRKGTIDEQFF.

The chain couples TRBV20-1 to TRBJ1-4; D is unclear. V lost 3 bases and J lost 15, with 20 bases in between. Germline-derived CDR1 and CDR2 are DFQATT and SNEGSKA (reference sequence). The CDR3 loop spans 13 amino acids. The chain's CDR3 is CSASGGVEGVVFF. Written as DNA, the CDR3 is TGCAGTGCTAGTGGTGGCGTTGAAGGAGTGGTGTTTTTT.

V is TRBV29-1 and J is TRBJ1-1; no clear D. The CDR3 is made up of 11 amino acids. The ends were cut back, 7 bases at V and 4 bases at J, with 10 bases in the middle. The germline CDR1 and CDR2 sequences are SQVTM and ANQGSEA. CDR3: CSAEASTEAFF. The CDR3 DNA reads TGCAGCGCCGAGGCGTCCACTGAAGCTTTCTTT.

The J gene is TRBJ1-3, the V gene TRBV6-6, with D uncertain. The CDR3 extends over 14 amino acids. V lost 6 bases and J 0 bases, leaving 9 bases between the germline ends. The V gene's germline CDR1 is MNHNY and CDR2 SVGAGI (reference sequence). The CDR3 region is CASSLEDSGNTIYF. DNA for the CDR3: TGTGCCAGCAGCCTCGAGGACTCTGGAAACACCATATATTTT.

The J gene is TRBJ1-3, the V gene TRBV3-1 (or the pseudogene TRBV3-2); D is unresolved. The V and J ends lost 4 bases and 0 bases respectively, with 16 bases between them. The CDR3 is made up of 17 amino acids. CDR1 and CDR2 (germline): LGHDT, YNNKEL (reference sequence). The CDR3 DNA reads TGTGCCAGCAGCCCTGGGTCAGAACTATTCTCTGGAAACACCATATATTTT. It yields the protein CASSPGSELFSGNTIYF.

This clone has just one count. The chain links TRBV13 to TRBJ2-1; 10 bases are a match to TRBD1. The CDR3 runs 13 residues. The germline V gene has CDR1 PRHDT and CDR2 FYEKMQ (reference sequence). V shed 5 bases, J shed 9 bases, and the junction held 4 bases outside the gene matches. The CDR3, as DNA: TGTGCCAGCAGCAGAGGACAGGGGGGTGAGCAGTTCTTC. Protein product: CASSRGQGGEQFF.

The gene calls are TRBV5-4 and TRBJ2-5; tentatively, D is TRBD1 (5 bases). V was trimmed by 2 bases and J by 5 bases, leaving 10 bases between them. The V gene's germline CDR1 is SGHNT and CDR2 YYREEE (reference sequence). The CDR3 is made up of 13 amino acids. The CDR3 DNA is TGTGCCAGCAGCTTCCAGGGTCCGGAGACCCAGTACTTC. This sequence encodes CASSFQGPETQYF. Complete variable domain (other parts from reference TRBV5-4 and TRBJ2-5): ETGVTQSPTHLIKTRGQQVTLRCSSQSGHNTVSWYQQALGQGPQFIFQYYREEENGRGNFPPRFSGLQFPNYSSELNVNALELDDSALYLCASSFQGPETQYFGPGTRLLVL.

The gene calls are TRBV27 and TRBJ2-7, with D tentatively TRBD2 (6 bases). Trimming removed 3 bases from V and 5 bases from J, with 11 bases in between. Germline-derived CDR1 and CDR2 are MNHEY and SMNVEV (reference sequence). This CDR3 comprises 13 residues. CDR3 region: CASSLRGADEQYF. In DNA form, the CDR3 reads TGTGCCAGCAGTTTGCGGGGAGCAGACGAGCAGTACTTC.

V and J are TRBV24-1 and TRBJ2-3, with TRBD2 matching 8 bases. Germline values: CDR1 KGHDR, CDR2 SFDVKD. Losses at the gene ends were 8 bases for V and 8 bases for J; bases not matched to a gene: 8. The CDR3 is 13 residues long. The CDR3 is CATNGGGTGTQYF. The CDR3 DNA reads TGTGCCACCAACGGGGGGGGTACTGGTACGCAGTATTTT.

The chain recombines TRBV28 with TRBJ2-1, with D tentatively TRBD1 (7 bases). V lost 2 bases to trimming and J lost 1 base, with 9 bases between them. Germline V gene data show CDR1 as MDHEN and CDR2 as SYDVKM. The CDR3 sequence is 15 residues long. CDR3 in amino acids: CASSLPGGSYNEQFF. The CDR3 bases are TGTGCCAGCAGTTTACCAGGGGGGTCCTACAATGAGCAGTTCTTC.

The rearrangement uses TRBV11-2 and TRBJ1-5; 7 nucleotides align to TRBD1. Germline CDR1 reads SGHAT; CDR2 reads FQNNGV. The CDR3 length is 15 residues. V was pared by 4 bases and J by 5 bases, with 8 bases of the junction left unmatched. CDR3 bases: TGTGCCAGCAGCTCAGGGGGTATTGGCGATCAGCCCCAGCATTTT. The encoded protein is CASSSGGIGDQPQHF. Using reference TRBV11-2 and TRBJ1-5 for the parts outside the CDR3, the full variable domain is EAGVAQSPRYKIIEKRQSVAFWCNPISGHATLYWYQQILGQGPKLLIQFQNNGVVDDSQLPKDRFSAERLKGVDSTLKIQPAKLEDSAVYLCASSSGGIGDQPQHFGDGTRLSIL.

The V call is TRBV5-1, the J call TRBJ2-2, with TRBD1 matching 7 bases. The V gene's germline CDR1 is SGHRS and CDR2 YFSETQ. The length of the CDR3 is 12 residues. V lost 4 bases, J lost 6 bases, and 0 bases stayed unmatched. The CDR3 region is CASSGTAGELFF. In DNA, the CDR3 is TGCGCCAGCAGCGGGACAGCCGGGGAGCTGTTTTTT. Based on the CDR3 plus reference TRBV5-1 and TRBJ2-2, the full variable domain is KAGVTQTPRYLIKTRGQQVTLSCSPISGHRSVSWYQQTPGQGLQFLFEYFSETQRNKGNFPGRFSGRQFSNSRSEMNVSTLELGDSALYLCASSGTAGELFFGEGSRLTVL.